These 25 T cell receptor beta chains share one sample of origin, sequenced in a study of OX40 agonist ivuxolimab in advanced cancers. The protocol used for the library was the immunoSEQ multiplex PCR assay. The immuneACCESS repertoire file appears here via TCRdb, limited to in-frame rearrangements. These files lack a portion of the clones; in checked studies, under half of the deficit traces to unresolved V genes, and the cause of the others is not known. This sample lists 50,000 to 70,000 clones; around 86% were detected once. The top ten hold about 0.36% of the sample. This sample comprised CD4+ or CD8+ T cells sorted from blood, obtained in a trial of the OX40 agonist ivuxolimab. The receptors derive from an adult with an advanced solid tumor such as melanoma, head and neck, liver or kidney cancer.

The gene calls are TRBV18 and TRBJ2-1, with 13 bases matching TRBD2. CDR3 length: 16 amino acids. Losses at the gene ends were 2 bases for V and 10 bases for J; bases not matched to a gene: 8. CDR1 and CDR2 from the germline V gene are KGHSH and LQKENI. The CDR3 DNA reads TGTGCCAGCTCACCAAGTGCCGGGACTAGCGGGAACGAGCAGTTCTTC. Amino acid sequence: CASSPSAGTSGNEQFF.

This chain connects TRBV6-5 to TRBJ1-2; 10 bases are shared with TRBD1. Germline CDR1 is MNHEY and CDR2 is SVGAGI. The CDR3 is made up of 15 amino acids. Germline trimming cut 5 bases from V and 6 bases from J; bases unmatched to any gene: 9. The CDR3 protein is CASSPQGTGVDGYTF. In nucleotides, the CDR3 is TGTGCCAGCAGTCCGCAGGGGACAGGGGTCGATGGCTACACCTTC.

Only one count was recorded for this clone. This chain uses TRBV2 with TRBJ1-2, with D uncertain. In germline, CDR1 is SNHLY, CDR2 FYNNEI. Trimming pared 3 bases from V and 4 bases from J, leaving 12 bases between. CDR3 length: 14 amino acids. CDR3 residues: CASSEVQAGYGYTF. Written as DNA, the CDR3 is TGTGCCAGCAGTGAGGTCCAGGCCGGCTATGGCTACACCTTC.

This rearrangement joins TRBV7-8 to TRBJ2-1, with 8 bases fitting TRBD2. J gave up 9 bases and V 1 base, and 11 bases lay outside the gene matches. Germline V gene lookup returns CDR1 SGHVS and CDR2 FQNEAQ. CDR3 length equals 16 residues. The CDR3 here is CASSLGTSGLGGEQFF. The CDR3 DNA reads TGTGCCAGCAGCTTAGGAACTAGCGGACTAGGAGGTGAGCAGTTCTTC. The full variable domain, rest sourced from reference TRBV7-8 and TRBJ2-1, is GAGVSQSPRYKVAKRGQDVALRCDPISGHVSLFWYQQALGQGPEFLTYFQNEAQLDKSGLPSDRFFAERPEGSVSTLKIQRTQQEDSAVYLCASSLGTSGLGGEQFFGPGTRLTVL.

This clone came up once. This chain links TRBV29-1 with TRBJ1-1; tentatively, D is TRBD1 (5 bases). The V gene lost 4 bases and the J gene lost 6 bases, with 9 bases spanning the gap. In germline, CDR1 is SQVTM, CDR2 ANQGSEA. The CDR3 has 11 residues. CDR3 DNA: TGCAGCGTTGGGGCGGGGGCTGAAGCTTTCTTT. This sequence encodes CSVGAGAEAFF.

The chain uses TRBV23-1 and TRBJ1-1; TRBD1 matches 9 bases. TRBV23-1 is marked as an open reading frame, function uncertain. With 3 bases clipped from V and 0 bases from J, the junction kept 8 bases outside the gene matches. This CDR3 is built from 17 residues. The CDR3 protein is CASSQSGTGYMNTEAFF. CDR3 nucleotides: TGCGCCAGCAGTCAGTCCGGGACAGGGTATATGAACACTGAAGCTTTCTTT.

This clone was counted only a few times. The rearrangement uses TRBV4-1 and TRBJ1-2; D is perhaps TRBD1 (5 bases). CDR3 length equals 14 residues. From germline, CDR1 is MGHRA and CDR2 YSYEKL. Trimming removed 3 bases from V and 4 bases from J, with 12 bases in between. The CDR3 reads CASSHWGVPYGYTF. The CDR3 nucleotides read TGCGCCAGCAGCCACTGGGGGGTACCCTATGGCTACACCTTC.

This clone was found a few times. The chain joins TRBV2 to TRBJ1-5, with 7 positions matching TRBD1. Germline V gives CDR1 SNHLY, CDR2 FYNNEI. J lost 5 bases, V lost 7 bases, and 5 bases had no gene match. The CDR3 covers 13 residues. The CDR3 here is CASKGAGDQPQHF. The DNA of the CDR3 is TGTGCCAGCAAGGGGGCAGGGGATCAGCCCCAGCATTTT.

This clone occurred once. This chain links TRBV5-1 with TRBJ1-1, with 9 bases that match TRBD1. The CDR3 has 15 amino acids. J was trimmed by 0 bases and V by 2 bases; bases with no gene match: 2. Germline assignment: CDR1 SGHRS and CDR2 YFSETQ. The CDR3 nucleotides are TGCGCCAGCAGCTTAGGGACAGGGATGAACACTGAAGCTTTCTTT. It translates to CASSLGTGMNTEAFF.

This chain links TRBV19 with TRBJ2-1; the D gene is possibly TRBD2 (6 bases). The CDR3 extends over 13 amino acids. Between the trimmed V and J ends, which lost 4 bases and 5 bases, there was a span of 9 bases. Per germline, CDR1 LNHDA and CDR2 SQIVND (reference sequence). CDR3 loop: CASSRLANNEQFF. The CDR3 nucleotides read TGTGCCAGTAGTAGGCTAGCGAACAATGAGCAGTTCTTC.

CDR3 sequence: CASSVNPWGIQYF. CDR3 DNA sequence: TGTGCCAGCAGTGTTAACCCCTGGGGCATTCAGTACTTC. The chain joins TRBV2 to TRBJ2-4, with D hard to call. Germline CDR1 SNHLY, CDR2 FYNNEI. The V end lost 4 bases, the J end lost 9 bases, and 13 bases lay between the germline ends. The CDR3 runs 13 residues.

The V and J genes are TRBV18 and TRBJ1-5; no clear D. V shed 2 bases and J shed 2 bases, with 7 bases lying between them. Germline loops: CDR1 KGHSH, CDR2 LQKENI. The CDR3 has 14 amino acids. The DNA for the CDR3 is TGTGCCAGCTCACCAGGGGTAGGCAATCAGCCCCAGCATTTT. This translates into CASSPGVGNQPQHF.

The chain couples TRBV11-2 to TRBJ1-1, with D perhaps matching TRBD1 (5 bases). Trimming cost V 6 bases and J 1 base, with 15 bases left between them. CDR1 and CDR2 (germline): SGHAT, FQNNGV. The CDR3 loop spans 15 amino acids. CDR3 loop: CASSPVGRRNTEAFF. The DNA of the CDR3 is TGTGCCAGCAGTCCCGTGGGACGGAGGAACACTGAAGCTTTCTTT.

The chain employs TRBV18 and TRBJ2-2, with TRBD2 as a possible D gene (6 bases). CDR3 length equals 15 residues. The V end lost 8 bases, the J end lost 2 bases, and 15 bases lay between the germline ends. Germline CDR1 is KGHSH and CDR2 is LQKENI. The CDR3 DNA follows: TGTGCCAGCGGCAGCGTCGGGGGAAACACCGGGGAGCTGTTTTTT. It codes for CASGSVGGNTGELFF.

By share of the sample, this clone is medium-sized. The chain joins TRBV7-2 to TRBJ2-7, with 9 bases lining up with TRBD1. There are 17 residues in the CDR3. Unmatched junction bases numbered 7, after V lost 0 bases and J lost 1 base. Germline loops: CDR1 SGHTA, CDR2 FQGNSA. Written as DNA, the CDR3 is TGTGCCAGCAGCTTAGCCGCGGGACAGGGAACGTCCTACGAGCAGTACTTC. It yields the protein CASSLAAGQGTSYEQYF.

This chain joins TRBV29-1 and TRBJ1-2, with TRBD1 identical over 7 bases. This CDR3 is 12 amino acids long. With 5 bases clipped from V and 4 bases from J, the junction kept 4 bases outside the gene matches. Germline-derived CDR1 and CDR2 are SQVTM and ANQGSEA. The CDR3 loop is CSVTAGGYGYTF. For the CDR3, the DNA is TGCAGCGTTACGGCAGGGGGCTATGGCTACACCTTC.

This rearrangement joins TRBV9 to TRBJ2-5; TRBD1 matches at 7 bases. This CDR3 is built from 16 residues. Germline-derived CDR1 and CDR2 are SGDLS and YYNGEE. Unmatched junction bases numbered 9, after V lost 4 bases and J lost 0 bases. As DNA, the CDR3 is TGTGCCAGCAGCCCTCAGACAGGGATGTACCAAGAGACCCAGTACTTC. It specifies CASSPQTGMYQETQYF.

V is TRBV19 and J is TRBJ1-2; 7 positions agree with TRBD1. Germline CDR1 LNHDA, CDR2 SQIVND (reference sequence). The length of the CDR3 is 14 residues. After removal of 6 bases from V and 4 bases from J, the junction contained 8 bases not matched to a gene. The CDR3 coding sequence is TGTGCCAGTAGCCAAGGGGGCTCTGGCTATGGCTACACCTTC. Translation gives CASSQGGSGYGYTF. The full variable domain, with the rest looked up from reference TRBV19 and TRBJ1-2, is DGGITQSPKYLFRKEGQNVTLSCEQNLNHDAMYWYRQDPGQGLRLIYYSQIVNDFQKGDIAEGYSVSREKKESFPLTVTSAQKNPTAFYLCASSQGGSGYGYTFGSGTRLTVV.

The chain uses TRBV10-3 and TRBJ2-7, with TRBD1 identical over 7 bases. CDR3 length: 12 residues. Germline values: CDR1 ENHRY, CDR2 SYGVKD. V gave up 8 bases and J gave up 2 bases; unmatched junction bases: 3. In nucleotides, the CDR3 is TGTGCCATCGGGGGACAGCCCTACGAGCAGTACTTC. The encoded protein is CAIGGQPYEQYF.

The V call is TRBV10-2, the J call TRBJ2-1; D is possibly TRBD1 (6 bases). Between the trimmed V and J ends, which lost 0 bases and 9 bases, there was a span of 12 bases. This CDR3 spans 14 amino acids. CDR1 WSHSY and CDR2 SAAADI come from the germline V gene. Here the CDR3 DNA reads TGCGCCAGCAGTGAGTCTCCAGGGGATCTTGAGCAGTTCTTC. Amino acid sequence: CASSESPGDLEQFF.

The chain links TRBV19 to TRBJ1-2; 12 nucleotides line up with TRBD1. The CDR3 runs to 15 residues. The V gene end was trimmed by 3 bases and the J gene end by 4 bases; junction bases not matched to a gene: 3. The V gene's germline CDR1 is LNHDA and CDR2 SQIVND (reference sequence). DNA of the CDR3: TGTGCCAGTAGTATTAAGGGACAGGGGGCCTATGGCTACACCTTC. As protein: CASSIKGQGAYGYTF.

The chain is built from TRBV28 and TRBJ2-4, with D possibly TRBD1 on 6 matching bases. The CDR3 extends over 16 amino acids. Between the trimmed V and J ends, which lost 6 bases and 0 bases, there was a span of 15 bases. Germline V gene sequence: CDR1 MDHEN, CDR2 SYDVKM. The CDR3 DNA sequence: TGTGCCAGCAGAACTGGACAGATTCTAGCCAAAAACATTCAGTACTTC. It is translated as CASRTGQILAKNIQYF.

The chain uses TRBV5-6 and TRBJ2-5; D gene ambiguous. Trimming cost V 4 bases and J 3 bases, with 13 bases left between them. Germline CDR1 reads SGHDT; CDR2 reads YYEEEE. The CDR3 consists of 14 residues. CDR3 in DNA: TGTGCCAGCAGCCGTTCGGGTCTAGAAGAGACCCAGTACTTC. Amino acid sequence: CASSRSGLEETQYF.

V usage is TRBV10-2 and J usage is TRBJ2-3; no clear D. Germline V lookup: CDR1 WSHSY, CDR2 SAAADI. The length of the CDR3 is 12 residues. Trimming pared 0 bases from V and 5 bases from J, leaving 3 bases between. In nucleotides, the CDR3 is TGCGCCAGCAGTGAGTCAAGAGATACGCAGTATTTT. Translation gives CASSESRDTQYF.

This chain links TRBV6-5 with TRBJ2-1, with TRBD2 matching over 7 bases. The CDR3 runs 11 residues. V shed 7 bases and J 12 bases; nucleotides not matched to a gene: 6. CDR1 is MNHEY, CDR2 SVGAGI, per germline. CDR3 DNA: TGTGCCAGCATGCGGGAGTGGGGGCAGTTCTTC. Translation: CASMREWGQFF.